This T cell receptor beta chain came from a study of T cell changes during pregnancy in multiple sclerosis. Germline CDR1 LNHDA, CDR2 SQIVND (reference sequence). The ends were cut back, 3 bases at V and 4 bases at J, with 6 bases in the middle. The CDR3 length is 12 residues. The assay was immunoSEQ multiplex PCR, and TCRdb's table has in-frame clones only and misses some. Of about 31,000 clones listed, 90% were seen once; the top ten hold 4.3%. Material: CD8+ T cells from peripheral blood mononuclear cells, obtained in the second trimester of pregnancy. The clonotype comes from a female donor with multiple sclerosis, enrolled in a pregnancy study. This chain links TRBV19 with TRBJ2-5; tentatively, D is TRBD2 (5 bases). As DNA, the CDR3 is TGTGCCAGTAGTATGGACTCAGAGACCCAGTACTTC. This sequence encodes CASSMDSETQYF.